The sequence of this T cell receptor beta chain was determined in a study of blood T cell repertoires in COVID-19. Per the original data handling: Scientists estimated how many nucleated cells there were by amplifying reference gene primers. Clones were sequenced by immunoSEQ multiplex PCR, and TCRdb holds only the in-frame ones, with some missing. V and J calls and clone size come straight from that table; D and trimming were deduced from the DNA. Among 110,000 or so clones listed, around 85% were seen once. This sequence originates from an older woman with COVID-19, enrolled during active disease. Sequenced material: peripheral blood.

The DNA of the CDR3 is TGCGCCAGCAGCCTCGGACAGGGGGCTGGGGCCAACGTCCTGACTTTC. Translating gives CASSLGQGAGANVLTF. The chain couples TRBV4-3 to TRBJ2-6, with 10 bases lining up with TRBD1. V trimming: 4 bases; J trimming: 2 bases; junction bases outside the gene matches: 2. The CDR3 spans 16 residues. Germline CDR1 reads LGHNA; CDR2 reads YSLEER.